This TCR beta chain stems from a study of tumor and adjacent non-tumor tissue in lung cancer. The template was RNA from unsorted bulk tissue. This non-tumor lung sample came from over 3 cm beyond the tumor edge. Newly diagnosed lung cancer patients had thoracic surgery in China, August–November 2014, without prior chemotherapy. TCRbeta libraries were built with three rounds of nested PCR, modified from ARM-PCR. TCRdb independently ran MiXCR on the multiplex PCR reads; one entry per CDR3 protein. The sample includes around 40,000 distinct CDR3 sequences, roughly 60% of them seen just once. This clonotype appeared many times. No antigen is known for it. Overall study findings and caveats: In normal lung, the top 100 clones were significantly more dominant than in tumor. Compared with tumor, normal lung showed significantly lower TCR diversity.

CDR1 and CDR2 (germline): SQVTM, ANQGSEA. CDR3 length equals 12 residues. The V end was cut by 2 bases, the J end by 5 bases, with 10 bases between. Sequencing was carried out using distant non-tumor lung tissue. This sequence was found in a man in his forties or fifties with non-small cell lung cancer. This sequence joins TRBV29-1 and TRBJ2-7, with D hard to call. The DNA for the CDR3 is TGCAGCGTTGAACCACGGCCCGACGAGCAGTACTTC. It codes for CSVEPRPDEQYF.